One sample yielded the 24 T cell receptor beta chains listed below, sequenced in a study of shared clonotypes between healthy human individuals. Naive CD8 isolation took CD45RO-negative cells positively selected for CCR7 and excluded terminally differentiated effector memory CD45RA+ cells. Libraries were prepared by immunoSEQ multiplex PCR; TCRdb keeps only in-frame clonotypes and omits some of them. The sample carries over 2 million clones, about 95% recorded once. The sequenced material came from naive CD8+ T cells sorted from blood. The origin of the receptors is a man aged 18 to 29 in good health.

This clone was seen only once. The V gene is TRBV6-1, the J gene TRBJ2-7; D gene unclear. The ends were cut back, 4 bases at V and 0 bases at J, with 13 bases in the middle. This CDR3 region has 15 residues. Per germline, CDR1 MNHNS and CDR2 SASEGT. The CDR3 DNA sequence: TGTGCCAGCAGTGCGGCCAGCCTTAGCTCCTACGAGCAGTACTTC. It translates to CASSAASLSSYEQYF.

The genes are TRBV10-3 and TRBJ2-2, with D unclear. CDR1 and CDR2 (germline): ENHRY, SYGVKD. The V and J ends lost 8 bases and 3 bases respectively, with 10 bases between them. The CDR3 runs to 13 residues. This CDR3 reads CAIYSDHTGELFF. CDR3 in DNA: TGTGCCATCTACTCGGACCACACCGGGGAGCTGTTTTTT.

The rearrangement links TRBV5-8 to TRBJ2-5; no firm D call. V was trimmed by 2 bases and J by 1 base, leaving 6 bases between them. The CDR3 has 13 amino acids. The V gene's germline CDR1 is SGHTS and CDR2 YDEGEE. In DNA, the CDR3 is TGTGCCAGCAGCTTCACGATCCAAGAGACCCAGTACTTC. As protein: CASSFTIQETQYF.

This chain uses TRBV28 with TRBJ1-6; the match to TRBD1 covers 10 bases. V was clipped by 2 bases and J by 8 bases; unmatched bases: 3. Germline assignment: CDR1 MDHEN and CDR2 SYDVKM. The CDR3 runs 15 residues. The CDR3: CASSLLGTGDSPLHF. The CDR3 region has the DNA TGTGCCAGCAGTTTACTAGGGACAGGGGATTCACCCCTCCACTTT. The full variable domain, with the rest looked up from reference TRBV28 and TRBJ1-6, is DVKVTQSSRYLVKRTGEKVFLECVQDMDHENMFWYRQDPGLGLRLIYFSYDVKMKEKGDIPEGYSVSREKKERFSLILESASTNQTSMYLCASSLLGTGDSPLHFGNGTRLTVT.

The chain carries TRBV19 and TRBJ2-7; 10 bases agree with TRBD2. The V and J ends lost 5 bases and 6 bases, in that order; junction bases with no gene match: 4. Germline CDR1 reads LNHDA; CDR2 reads SQIVND (reference sequence). This CDR3 is built from 13 residues. Here the CDR3 DNA reads TGTGCCAGTAGTGCGGGACTAGCGAGCGAGCAGTACTTC. Residues: CASSAGLASEQYF.

The chain combines TRBV2 with TRBJ2-7; weak D call: TRBD2 (6 bases). The CDR3 consists of 13 residues. Germline V gene sequence: CDR1 SNHLY, CDR2 FYNNEI. The ends were cut back, 7 bases at V and 1 base at J, with 11 bases in the middle. The CDR3, as DNA: TGTGCCAGCAATTGGGGAGGTTCCTACGAGCAGTACTTC. It specifies CASNWGGSYEQYF. Full variable domain (outside the CDR3, taken from reference TRBV2 and TRBJ2-7): EPEVTQTPSHQVTQMGQEVILRCVPISNHLYFYWYRQILGQKVEFLVSFYNNEISEKSEIFDDQFSVERPDGSNFTLKIRSTKLEDSAMYFCASNWGGSYEQYFGPGTRLTVT.

The chain is built from TRBV7-6 and TRBJ2-2; possibly TRBD2 for D (5 bases). This CDR3 is 13 amino acids long. The germline V and J ends were trimmed by 2 bases and 5 bases, with 6 bases remaining between them. Germline V gene lookup returns CDR1 SGHVS and CDR2 FNYEAQ. CDR3 protein: CASSLWTTGELFF. The CDR3 nucleotides read TGTGCCAGCAGCTTATGGACTACCGGGGAGCTGTTTTTT.

The gene calls are TRBV27 and TRBJ2-1, with 12 bases that match TRBD1. Germline CDR1 reads MNHEY; CDR2 reads SMNVEV (reference sequence). The CDR3 is 14 amino acids. Losses at the gene ends were 4 bases for V and 7 bases for J; bases not matched to a gene: 2. The CDR3 region has the DNA TGTGCCAGCAGTTGGGGACAGGGGGCAAATGAGCAGTTCTTC. It encodes CASSWGQGANEQFF.

The chain has TRBV11-2 and TRBJ1-4, with TRBD1 identical over 8 bases. In germline, CDR1 is SGHAT, CDR2 FQNNGV. This CDR3 contains 15 residues. With 4 bases clipped from V and 12 bases from J, the junction kept 13 bases outside the gene matches. The CDR3 DNA sequence: TGTGCCAGCAGCTCACGGGACAGGTTACGCGGTGAACTGTTTTTT. The encoded protein is CASSSRDRLRGELFF.

This clone has only one observation. The chain employs TRBV19 and TRBJ2-2; D is unresolved. The CDR3 length is 14 residues. From germline, CDR1 is LNHDA and CDR2 SQIVND (reference sequence). Trimming removed 2 bases at V and 4 bases at J, with 8 bases between. CDR3 loop: CASSIRHPTGELFF. DNA for the CDR3: TGTGCCAGTAGTATAAGACATCCCACCGGGGAGCTGTTTTTT.

This chain links TRBV6-1 with TRBJ2-5; the D is unclear. V lost 10 bases to trimming and J lost 4 bases, with 4 bases between them. The CDR3 is 9 amino acids. The germline gives CDR1 MNHNS, CDR2 SASEGT. The CDR3, as DNA: TGTGCCACCCTAGAGACCCAGTACTTC. Protein product: CATLETQYF.

This clone was counted a single time. CDR3 amino acids: CAWSVQFGSPLHF. DNA for the CDR3: TGTGCCTGGAGTGTGCAGTTTGGTTCACCCCTCCACTTT. The genes are TRBV30 and TRBJ1-6; no reliable D call. The CDR3 consists of 13 residues. V gave up 0 bases and J gave up 9 bases, with 9 bases separating them. Germline assignment: CDR1 GTSNPN and CDR2 SVGIG (reference sequence).

The chain couples TRBV5-1 to TRBJ2-7, with unresolved D. CDR3 length: 13 amino acids. With 0 bases removed from V and 4 bases from J, the gap between germline ends came to 8 bases. CDR1 and CDR2 from the germline V gene are SGHRS and YFSETQ. The DNA for the CDR3 is TGCGCCAGCAGCTTGGTGATCGGGTACGAGCAGTACTTC. It encodes CASSLVIGYEQYF.

This clone has only one observation. V is TRBV2 and J is TRBJ1-2; no definite D call. V was clipped by 4 bases and J by 5 bases, with 14 bases between them. The CDR3 contains 14 residues. Germline CDR1 reads SNHLY; CDR2 reads FYNNEI. For the CDR3, the DNA is TGTGCCAGCAGTGGGGGAAGGGAGTTGTATGGCTACACCTTC. Its protein product is CASSGGRELYGYTF.

The rearrangement joins TRBV9 to TRBJ2-1; possible D gene TRBD2, 5 bases. Germline CDR1 is SGDLS and CDR2 is YYNGEE. The CDR3 contains 17 residues. Trimming removed 4 bases at V and 3 bases at J, with 20 bases between. CDR3 in DNA: TGTGCCAGCAGCTCGAAGGACTTACCCGACTACTACAATGAGCAGTTCTTC. Protein sequence: CASSSKDLPDYYNEQFF. The entire variable domain, with the rest obtained from reference TRBV9 and TRBJ2-1, is as follows: DSGVTQTPKHLITATGQRVTLRCSPRSGDLSVYWYQQSLDQGLQFLIQYYNGEERAKGNILERFSAQQFPDLHSELNLSSLELGDSALYFCASSSKDLPDYYNEQFFGPGTRLTVL.

The V call is TRBV4-3, the J call TRBJ2-2; 10 bases line up with TRBD1. Looked up from germline, CDR1 is LGHNA and CDR2 is YSLEER. CDR3 length: 16 amino acids. With V trimmed by 6 bases and J by 4 bases, 8 bases remained unmatched. The CDR3 DNA is TGCGCCAGCAGTCCACGGGACAGGGGCGGCACCGGGGAGCTGTTTTTT. It encodes CASSPRDRGGTGELFF.

The chain recombines TRBV7-9 with TRBJ2-7, with 7 bases lining up with TRBD1. Germline assignment: CDR1 SEHNR and CDR2 FQNEAQ (reference sequence). The trim removed 8 bases at V and 2 bases at J, leaving 3 bases unmatched. The CDR3 is made up of 12 amino acids. CDR3: CASGTGAYEQYF. CDR3 nucleotide sequence: TGTGCCAGCGGTACAGGGGCCTACGAGCAGTACTTC.

This clone came up a few times. One end of the junction is discordant with germline, which a read error may explain. This chain uses TRBV25-1 with TRBJ2-2; tentative D call: TRBD2 (5 bases). CDR1 is MGHDK, CDR2 SYGVNS, per germline. There are 14 residues in the CDR3. CDR3 nucleotides: TGTGCCAGTACGAGGAACTTTGGCACCGGGGAGCCGTTTTTT. Translating gives CASTRNFGTGEPFF.

As for this clone: At one end, the junction sequence differs from germline, possibly due to a read error. This chain joins TRBV6-1 and TRBJ2-7, with D hard to call. The CDR3 length is 13 residues. CDR1 is MNHNS and CDR2 is SASEGT in the germline V gene. The CDR3 sequence is CASSEDNTYEQYF. The CDR3 region has the DNA TGTGCCAGTAGTGAAGATAATACCTACGAGCAGTACTTC.

The chain combines TRBV12-2 with TRBJ2-3; the table's D call TRBD2 went unverified against the DNA. TRBV12-2 is flagged as a pseudogene. There are 19 residues in the CDR3. The CDR3 DNA sequence: TGTGCAAGTCGCTTCCCCGGGGGACTAGCGAAACTCAGCACAGATACGCAGTATTTT. It encodes CASRFPGGLAKLSTDTQYF.

This chain links TRBV4-3 with TRBJ2-3; 8 bases are shared with TRBD1. Per the germline V gene, CDR1 is LGHNA and CDR2 is YSLEER. J gave up 2 bases and V 0 bases, and 7 bases lay outside the gene matches. The CDR3 runs to 17 residues. CDR3 sequence reads: CASSQDAGGLSTDTQYF. The CDR3 region has the DNA TGCGCCAGCAGCCAAGATGCAGGGGGCCTGTCCACAGATACGCAGTATTTT.

The J gene is TRBJ2-1, the V gene TRBV4-1; no clear D. Trimming shortened V by 3 bases and J by 7 bases, and 4 bases separated the two germline ends. The length of the CDR3 is 11 residues. CDR1 and CDR2 (germline): MGHRA, YSYEKL. CDR3 nucleotide sequence: TGCGCCAGCAGCCATTTTAATGAGCAGTTCTTC. Translation gives CASSHFNEQFF.

This chain connects TRBV6-5 to TRBJ1-6, with D possibly being TRBD1 (5 bases). Trimming took 8 bases from V and 10 from J, leaving 15 bases between them. There are 13 residues in the CDR3. Germline V gives CDR1 MNHEY, CDR2 SVGAGI. The CDR3 DNA reads as TGTGCCAGCTCTACAGGTTCCAGGTCACCCCTCCACTTT. It is translated as CASSTGSRSPLHF.

The chain is built from TRBV9 and TRBJ1-2; TRBD1 matches 7 bases. Germline-derived CDR1 and CDR2 are SGDLS and YYNGEE. The CDR3 sequence is 14 residues long. The V gene end was trimmed by 0 bases and the J gene end by 4 bases; junction bases not matched to a gene: 3. The CDR3 protein is CASSVDRGGYGYTF. The CDR3 DNA follows: TGTGCCAGCAGCGTAGACAGGGGCGGCTATGGCTACACCTTC.